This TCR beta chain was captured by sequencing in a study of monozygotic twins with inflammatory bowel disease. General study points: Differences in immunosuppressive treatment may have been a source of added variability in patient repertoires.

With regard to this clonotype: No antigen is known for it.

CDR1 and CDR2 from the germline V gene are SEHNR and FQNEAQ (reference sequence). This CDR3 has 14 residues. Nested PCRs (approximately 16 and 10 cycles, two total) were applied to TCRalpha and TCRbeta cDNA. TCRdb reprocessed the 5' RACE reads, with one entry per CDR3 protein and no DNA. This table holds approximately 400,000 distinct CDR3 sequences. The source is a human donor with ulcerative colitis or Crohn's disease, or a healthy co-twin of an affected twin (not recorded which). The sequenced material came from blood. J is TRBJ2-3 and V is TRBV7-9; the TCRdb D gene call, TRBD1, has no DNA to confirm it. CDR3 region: CASSFPGGTDTQYF.